The rows below give T cell receptor beta chains drawn from one sample of a study of blood T cell repertoires in COVID-19. The method was immunoSEQ multiplex PCR; TCRdb's version includes in-frame clones alone and lacks a portion of them. The sample includes more than 250,000 clones, under 90% of them seen just once. The source material was PBMCs or T cells enriched from blood (not recorded which). The receptors here all came from a woman aged 18 to 35 who had recovered from COVID-19. Both conserved end residues are part of each CDR3. D genes are given only for firm matches. Clone size is shown for a subset of rows, as once, few, many or a class of expanded clone.

TGTGCCAGCAGTGAATCGGTAGGGGCGGGACAGGGGTCTGGGGCCAACGTCCTGACTTTC | CASSESVGAGQGSGANVLTF | TRBJ2-6 | TRBV6-1 | TRBD1 | -
TGTGCCAGCAGCTTAGCGGTCACAGGGAACTACGAGCAGTACTTC | CASSLAVTGNYEQYF | TRBJ2-7 | TRBV7-9 | - | -
TGTGCCAGCAGTTTACAGGTGAACACTGAAGCTTTCTTT | CASSLQVNTEAFF | TRBJ1-1 | TRBV12-3/TRBV12-4 | - | -
TGTGCCAGCAGTGTCCGACAGGGAAACACTGAAGCTTTCTTT | CASSVRQGNTEAFF | TRBJ1-1 | TRBV2 | TRBD1 | -
TGTGCCAGCAGTGCTTCGGAGGGAGGCGAGCAGTACTTC | CASSASEGGEQYF | TRBJ2-7 | TRBV2 | - | once
TGTGCCAGCAGCTTGGTGCGACAGGATTCACCCCTCCACTTT | CASSLVRQDSPLHF | TRBJ1-6 | TRBV5-5 | - | -
TGTGCCAGCAGTGAAAGGGGGGGGCAGCCCCAGCATTTT | CASSERGGQPQHF | TRBJ1-5 | TRBV6-1 | - | -
TGTGCCAGCAGTGGCAGGGACAATGAGCAGTTCTTC | CASSGRDNEQFF | TRBJ2-1 | TRBV2 | - | once
TGCGCCAGCAGCTTTCAGAACCTCGTGGACACTGAAGCTTTCTTT | CASSFQNLVDTEAFF | TRBJ1-1 | TRBV5-1 | - | -
TGTGCCAGCAGTGACCAAGTGACAGGGTGGTCCCAGTACTTC | CASSDQVTGWSQYF | TRBJ2-5 | TRBV6-1 | TRBD1 | -
TGTGCCAGCAGACGGACAGCCTCGAACACTGAAGCTTTCTTT | CASRRTASNTEAFF | TRBJ1-1 | TRBV28 | - | -
TGTGCCTGGAGTTCCGGACAGGTCTCGGGGGGCTACACCTTC | CAWSSGQVSGGYTF | TRBJ1-2 | TRBV30 | TRBD1 | -
TGCGCCAGCAGCTTGGGACAGGTACTTGCTGAAGCTTTCTTT | CASSLGQVLAEAFF | TRBJ1-1 | TRBV5-1 | - | -
TGTGCCGTGGGACACCCGAACACTGAAGCTTTCTTT | CAVGHPNTEAFF | TRBJ1-1 | TRBV28 | - | -
TGTGCCAGCAGTCCCACAGGGGGCGATGGCTACACCTTC | CASSPTGGDGYTF | TRBJ1-2 | TRBV6-5 | TRBD1 | few
TGTGCCAGCAGGGGAGCGGGGGCTGGCAATCAGCCCCAGCATTTT | CASRGAGAGNQPQHF | TRBJ1-5 | TRBV5-8 | - | -
TGTGCCAGCAGCTCAACAGGGACTGGAAACACCATATATTTT | CASSSTGTGNTIYF | TRBJ1-3 | TRBV5-6 | - | -
TGTGCCAGTAGAATACCGGGACAGGGGGGTATACCCCAGCATTTT | CASRIPGQGGIPQHF | TRBJ1-5 | TRBV19 | TRBD1 | -
TGTGCCAGCAGCGTAGGTAGCGGGCCTTTCACAGATACGCAGTATTTT | CASSVGSGPFTDTQYF | TRBJ2-3 | TRBV9 | TRBD2 | -
TGCGCCAGCAGTTCAACCCTCAGGGGAGCTTTCTTT | CASSSTLRGAFF | TRBJ1-1 | TRBV10-1 | - | -
TGCGCCAGCAGCTTTCAGGGGGCGAATACCGTTATATTTCATCAGCCCCAGCATTTT | CASSFQGANTVIFHQPQHF | TRBJ1-5 | TRBV5-1 | TRBD1 | -
TGTGCCAGCAGCGGACGGACAGGGGCGCAGGAGACCCAGTACTTC | CASSGRTGAQETQYF | TRBJ2-5 | TRBV3-1/TRBV3-2 | TRBD1 | -
TGTGCCAGCTCACCCGCTGACAGGGACGGCACTGAAGCTTTCTTT | CASSPADRDGTEAFF | TRBJ1-1 | TRBV18 | TRBD1 | -
TGTGCCAGCTCAACGGGAGATACTTATGGCTACACCTTC | CASSTGDTYGYTF | TRBJ1-2 | TRBV18 | - | few